The present T cell receptor (beta chain) was sequenced within a study of lymphopenia after photon versus proton radiotherapy. With regard to this clone: As yet, its antigen is unknown.

V was shortened by 1 base and J by 1 base, with 14 bases between the two germline ends. Germline-derived CDR1 and CDR2 are SGHRS and YFSETQ. CDR3 length: 16 residues. Study-level results: Only patients who died were analyzed for survival; proton advantage is unproven. Relative stability marked proton patients; photon patients lost diversity and naive cells. Post-nadir diversity loss with photons came from oligoclonal expansion, particularly CD8+ Temra cells. Larger post-nadir TCR diversity loss correlated inversely with survival in deceased patients.

Some clones are missing from TCRdb's copy, which holds only in-frame ones; the method was immunoSEQ multiplex PCR. The sample holds tens of thousands of clones, around 82% seen once. Sequencing used peripheral blood, obtained from a patient treated with proton-based radiotherapy. The sequence was obtained from a woman in her seventies with pancreatic cancer. This chain connects TRBV5-1 to TRBJ2-5; D gene ambiguous. Here the CDR3 DNA reads TGCGCCAGCAGCTTGACCTTCGTGACCCCCCAAGAGACCCAGTACTTC. Protein product: CASSLTFVTPQETQYF.